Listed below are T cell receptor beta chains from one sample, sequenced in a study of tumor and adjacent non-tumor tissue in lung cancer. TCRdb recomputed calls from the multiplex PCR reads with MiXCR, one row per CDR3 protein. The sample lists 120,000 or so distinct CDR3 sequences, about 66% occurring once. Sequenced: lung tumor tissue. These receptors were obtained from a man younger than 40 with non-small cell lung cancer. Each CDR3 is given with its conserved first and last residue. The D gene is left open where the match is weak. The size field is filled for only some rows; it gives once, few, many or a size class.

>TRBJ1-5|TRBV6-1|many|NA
TGTGCCAGCAGTGATGTATTCCAGCGGAATCAGCCCCAGCATTTT
CASSDVFQRNQPQHF
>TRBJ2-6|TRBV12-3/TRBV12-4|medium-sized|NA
TGTGCCAGCAGTTTAGGGGCCAGTGGGGCCAACGTCCTGACTTTC
CASSLGASGANVLTF
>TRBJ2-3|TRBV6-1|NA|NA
TGTGCCAGCCGATGGGGGGGCTCCCGACCAGAATCGTATACGCAGTGTTTT
CASRWGGSRPESYTQCF
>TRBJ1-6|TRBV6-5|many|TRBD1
TGTGCCAGCAGTTACTCCGCAGGGGGTGTCTATAATTCACCCCTCCACTTT
CASSYSAGGVYNSPLHF
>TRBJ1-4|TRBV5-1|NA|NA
TGCGCCAGCAGGCCAGGTAGGGGAGACGAAAAACTGTTTTTT
CASRPGRGDEKLFF
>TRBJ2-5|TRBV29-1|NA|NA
TGCAGCGTTGGTCAGGAGTGGGGATGGGCCCAGTACTTC
CSVGQEWGWAQYF
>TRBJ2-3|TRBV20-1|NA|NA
TGCAGTACCAGGCTCAAGGGGGGACTAAGAGATACGCAGTATTTT
CSTRLKGGLRDTQYF
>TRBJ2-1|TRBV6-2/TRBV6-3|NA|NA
TGTACCAGCAGACAACAGGGGTCGGGAGGTGAGCAGTTCTTC
CTSRQQGSGGEQFF
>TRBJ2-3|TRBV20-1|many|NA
TGCAGTGCTAGTGGGGACCCAACTAGCACAGATACGCAGTATTTT
CSASGDPTSTDTQYF
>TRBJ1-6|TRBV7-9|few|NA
TGTGCCAGCAGCTTAGGGGGGGCTGGAAATTCACCCGTCCACTTT
CASSLGGAGNSPVHF
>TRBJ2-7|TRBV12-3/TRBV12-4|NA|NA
TGTGCCGGCAGCCGGCGGTCCTACGAGCAGTACTTC
CAGSRRSYEQYF
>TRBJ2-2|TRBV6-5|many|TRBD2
TGTGCCAGCAGCTTACTAGCGGGAGGAAACACCGGGGAGCTGTTTTTT
CASSLLAGGNTGELFF
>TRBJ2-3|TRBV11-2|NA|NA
TGTGTCAACAGCCCCAGGCTGAAGGCAGATACGCAGTATTTT
CVNSPRLKADTQYF
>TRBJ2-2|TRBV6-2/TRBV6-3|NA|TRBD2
TGTGGCAGCAGTTACTTGTCTAGCGGGGGGGCGAACACCGGGAAGCTGTTTTTT
CGSSYLSSGGANTGKLFF
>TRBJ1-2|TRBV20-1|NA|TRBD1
TGCAGTGCTAGGGACAGGGTCGGTCTTGACTATACCTTC
CSARDRVGLDYTF
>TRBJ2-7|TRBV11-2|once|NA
TGTGCTAACAGCTGGGTAGGGGCCTACGGGCAGTACTTC
CANSWVGAYGQYF
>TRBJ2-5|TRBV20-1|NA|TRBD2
TGCAGTGGCGGGGGGGATTCAGTGACCCAGTACTTC
CSGGGDSVTQYF
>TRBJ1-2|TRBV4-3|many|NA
TGCGCCAGCAGCCAAGATACGGGTGGCTATGGCTACACCTTC
CASSQDTGGYGYTF
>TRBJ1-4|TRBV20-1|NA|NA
TGTAGTGCTAGAGAGTGGATGACAACTAATGAAAAACTGTTTTTT
CSAREWMTTNEKLFF
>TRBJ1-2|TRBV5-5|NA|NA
TGTGCCAGCAGCTTGGATGCAGGGTCTAACTACGGCTGCACCTTC
CASSLDAGSNYGCTF
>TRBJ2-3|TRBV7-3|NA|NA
TGTGCCAGCAGCGTGTCGACTGTCACAGATACGCAGTATTTT
CASSVSTVTDTQYF
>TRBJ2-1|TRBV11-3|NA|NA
TGTACCAGCAGCTCACGACAGAATGAGCAGTTCTTC
CTSSSRQNEQFF
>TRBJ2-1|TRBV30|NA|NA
TGTGCCTGGAGTGTGGGGTCAAGGGGTGAGCAGTTCTTC
CAWSVGSRGEQFF
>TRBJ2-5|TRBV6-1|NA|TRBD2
TGTGCCAGCAGATTAGCGGGAGGGACGGAGACCCAGTATTTC
CASRLAGGTETQYF
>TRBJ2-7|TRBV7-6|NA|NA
TGTGCCAGCAGCCTAGACCCCCCCTCAGGTCTGGCCTACGAGCAGTACTTC
CASSLDPPSGLAYEQYF